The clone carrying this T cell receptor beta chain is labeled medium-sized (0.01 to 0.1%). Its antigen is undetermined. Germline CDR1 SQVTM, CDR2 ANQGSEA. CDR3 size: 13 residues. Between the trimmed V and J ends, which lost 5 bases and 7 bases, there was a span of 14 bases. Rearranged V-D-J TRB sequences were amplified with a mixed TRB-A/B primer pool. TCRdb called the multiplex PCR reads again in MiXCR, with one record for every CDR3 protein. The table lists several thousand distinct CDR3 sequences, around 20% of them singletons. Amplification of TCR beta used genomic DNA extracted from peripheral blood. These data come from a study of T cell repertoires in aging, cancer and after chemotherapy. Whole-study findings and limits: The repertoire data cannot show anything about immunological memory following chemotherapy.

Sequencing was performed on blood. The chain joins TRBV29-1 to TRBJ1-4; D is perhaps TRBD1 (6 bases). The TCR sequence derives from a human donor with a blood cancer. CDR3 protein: CSVMGGAVEKLFF. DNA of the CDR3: TGCAGCGTTATGGGGGGCGCGGTTGAAAAACTGTTTTTT.